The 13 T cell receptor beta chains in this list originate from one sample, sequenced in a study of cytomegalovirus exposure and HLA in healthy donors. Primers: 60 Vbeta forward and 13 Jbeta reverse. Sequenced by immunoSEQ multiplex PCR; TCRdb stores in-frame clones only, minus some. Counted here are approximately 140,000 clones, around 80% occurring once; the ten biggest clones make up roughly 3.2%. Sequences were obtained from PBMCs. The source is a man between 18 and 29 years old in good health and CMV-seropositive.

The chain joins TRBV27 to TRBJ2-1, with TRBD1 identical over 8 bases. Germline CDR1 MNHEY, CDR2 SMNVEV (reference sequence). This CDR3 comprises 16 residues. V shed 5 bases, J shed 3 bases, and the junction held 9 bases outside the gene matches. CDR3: CASSLFDRGDYNEQFF. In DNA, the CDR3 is TGTGCCAGCAGTCTCTTTGACAGGGGAGACTACAATGAGCAGTTCTTC.

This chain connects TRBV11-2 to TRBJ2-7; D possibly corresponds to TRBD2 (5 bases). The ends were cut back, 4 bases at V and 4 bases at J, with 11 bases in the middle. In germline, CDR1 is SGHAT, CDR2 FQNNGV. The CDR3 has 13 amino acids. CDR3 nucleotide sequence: TGTGCCAGCAGCTCCCTCCGGGGTTACGAGCAGTACTTC. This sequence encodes CASSSLRGYEQYF.

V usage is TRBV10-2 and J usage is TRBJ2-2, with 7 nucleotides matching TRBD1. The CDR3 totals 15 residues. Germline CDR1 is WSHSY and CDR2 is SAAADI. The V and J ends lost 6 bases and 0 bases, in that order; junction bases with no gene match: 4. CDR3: CASRGDRANTGELFF. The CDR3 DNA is TGCGCCAGCAGGGGGGACAGAGCGAACACCGGGGAGCTGTTTTTT.

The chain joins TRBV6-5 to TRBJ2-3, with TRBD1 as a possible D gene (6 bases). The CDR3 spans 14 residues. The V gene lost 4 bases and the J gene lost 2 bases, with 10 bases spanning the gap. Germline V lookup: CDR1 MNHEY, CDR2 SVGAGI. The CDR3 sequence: CASSWRQDTDTQYF. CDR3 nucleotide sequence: TGTGCCAGCAGTTGGAGACAGGACACAGATACGCAGTATTTT.

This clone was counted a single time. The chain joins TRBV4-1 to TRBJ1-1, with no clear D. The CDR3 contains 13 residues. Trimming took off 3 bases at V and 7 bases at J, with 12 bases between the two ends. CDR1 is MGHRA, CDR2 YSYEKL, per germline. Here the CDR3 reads CASSQSSYFEAFF. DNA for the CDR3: TGCGCCAGCAGCCAGTCATCATACTTTGAAGCTTTCTTT.

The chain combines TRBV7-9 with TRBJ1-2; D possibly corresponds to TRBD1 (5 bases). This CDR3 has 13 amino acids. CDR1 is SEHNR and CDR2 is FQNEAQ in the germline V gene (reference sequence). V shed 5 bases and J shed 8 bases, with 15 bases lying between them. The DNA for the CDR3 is TGTGCCAGCAGCACCCCAGGGTTAAGGGGCTACACCTTC. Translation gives CASSTPGLRGYTF.

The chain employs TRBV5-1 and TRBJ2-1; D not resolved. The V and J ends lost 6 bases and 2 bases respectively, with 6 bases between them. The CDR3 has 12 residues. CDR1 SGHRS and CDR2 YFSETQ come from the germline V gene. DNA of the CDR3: TGCGCCAGCAAATCCGCCTACAATGAGCAGTTCTTC. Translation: CASKSAYNEQFF.

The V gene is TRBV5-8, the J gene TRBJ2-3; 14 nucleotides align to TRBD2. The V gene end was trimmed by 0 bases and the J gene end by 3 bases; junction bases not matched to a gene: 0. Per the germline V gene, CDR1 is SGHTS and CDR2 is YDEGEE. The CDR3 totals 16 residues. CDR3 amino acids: CASSLGLAGGTDTQYF. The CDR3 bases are TGTGCCAGCAGCTTGGGACTAGCGGGAGGGACAGATACGCAGTATTTT.

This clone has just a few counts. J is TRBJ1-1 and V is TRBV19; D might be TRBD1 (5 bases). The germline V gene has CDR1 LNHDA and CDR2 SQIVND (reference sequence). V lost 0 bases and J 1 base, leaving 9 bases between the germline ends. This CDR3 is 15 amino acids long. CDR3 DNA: TGTGCCAGTAGTATAGAGGCGACAGAGAACACTGAAGCTTTCTTT. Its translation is CASSIEATENTEAFF.

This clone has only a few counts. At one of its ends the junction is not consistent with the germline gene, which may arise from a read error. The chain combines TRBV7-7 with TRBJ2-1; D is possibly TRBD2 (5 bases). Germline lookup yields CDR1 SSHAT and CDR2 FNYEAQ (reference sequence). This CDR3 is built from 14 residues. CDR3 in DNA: TGTGCTAGCAGCTTAGGAGGTCCGGGCAATGAGCAGTTCTTC. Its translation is CASSLGGPGNEQFF.

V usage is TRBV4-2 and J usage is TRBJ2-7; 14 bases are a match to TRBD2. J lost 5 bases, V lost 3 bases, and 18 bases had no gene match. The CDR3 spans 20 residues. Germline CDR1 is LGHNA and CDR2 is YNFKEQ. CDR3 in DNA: TGTGCCAGCAGCCATCATGCCGGGACTAGCGGGAGCCGGTGGGTGGACGAGCAGTACTTC. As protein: CASSHHAGTSGSRWVDEQYF.

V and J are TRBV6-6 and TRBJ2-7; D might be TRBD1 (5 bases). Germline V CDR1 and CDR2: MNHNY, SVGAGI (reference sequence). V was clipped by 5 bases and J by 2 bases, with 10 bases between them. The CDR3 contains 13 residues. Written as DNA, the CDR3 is TGTGCCAGCAGTCGGACATCAGCCTACGAGCAGTACTTC. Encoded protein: CASSRTSAYEQYF.

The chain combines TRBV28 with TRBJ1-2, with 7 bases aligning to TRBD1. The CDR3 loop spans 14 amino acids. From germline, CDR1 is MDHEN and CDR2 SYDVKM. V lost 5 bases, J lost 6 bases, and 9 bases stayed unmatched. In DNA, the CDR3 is TGTGCCAGCAGTCCCGGCGGTAGGGGGCATGGCTACACCTTC. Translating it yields CASSPGGRGHGYTF.